These 16 T cell receptor beta chains were sequenced from one sample in a study of T cell responses to AZD1222 COVID-19 vaccine. TCRdb's copy holds only in-frame clones and misses some; the assay was immunoSEQ multiplex PCR. The sample lists under 60,000 clones; approximately 79% were seen once. The sequenced sample was peripheral blood, obtained on day 0 of AZD1222 vaccination. These receptors were taken from an adult in good health.

This sequence joins TRBV19 and TRBJ2-1; D remains unclear. From germline, CDR1 is LNHDA and CDR2 SQIVND (reference sequence). The V end was cut by 2 bases, the J end by 7 bases, with 6 bases between. The CDR3 sequence is 12 residues long. CDR3 protein: CASSILKNEQFF. The CDR3 DNA follows: TGTGCCAGTAGTATACTCAAGAATGAGCAGTTCTTC.

The chain links TRBV11-3 to TRBJ2-1; D could derive from TRBD1 or TRBD2 (6 bases each). Germline CDR1 SGHNT, CDR2 YENEEA. Trimming shortened V by 6 bases and J by 12 bases, and 15 bases separated the two germline ends. The CDR3 sequence is 12 residues long. Here the CDR3 DNA reads TGTGCCAGCAGTTCCAGAGGGGGGAGGCAGTTCTTC. Residues: CASSSRGGRQFF.

This rearrangement joins TRBV12-3 or TRBV12-4 to TRBJ2-7; TRBD2 is a possible D gene (6 bases). CDR3 length: 13 amino acids. V lost 4 bases and J 2 bases, leaving 9 bases between the germline ends. The chain's CDR3 is CASSWGGTYEQYF. Written as DNA, the CDR3 is TGTGCCAGCAGTTGGGGCGGGACCTACGAGCAGTACTTC.

The chain is built from TRBV5-4 and TRBJ2-4; D remains unclear. The CDR3 spans 15 residues. Germline CDR1 is SGHNT and CDR2 is YYREEE (reference sequence). Trimming shortened V by 4 bases and J by 1 base, and 12 bases separated the two germline ends. CDR3 bases: TGTGCCAGCAGCGCGAACCTGGGCGCCAAAAACATTCAGTACTTC. It codes for CASSANLGAKNIQYF.

The chain joins TRBV10-3 to TRBJ2-7; 7 nucleotides agree with TRBD2. Looked up from germline, CDR1 is ENHRY and CDR2 is SYGVKD. V lost 4 bases, J lost 1 base, and 4 bases stayed unmatched. The CDR3 spans 14 residues. CDR3 protein: CAISALRESYEQYF. Here the CDR3 DNA reads TGTGCCATCAGTGCGTTGCGGGAGTCCTACGAGCAGTACTTC.

This clone is labeled medium-sized. V gene TRBV27 combines with J gene TRBJ1-3, with TRBD1 matching 7 bases. The CDR3 sequence is 15 residues long. After removal of 8 bases from V and 2 bases from J, the junction contained 9 bases not matched to a gene. CDR1 and CDR2 (germline): MNHEY, SMNVEV (reference sequence). The CDR3, as DNA: TGTGCCAGCGTAAGTCTACAGGGGACTGGAAACACCATATATTTT. This gives the protein CASVSLQGTGNTIYF.

This clone is a singleton in its sample. The rearrangement links TRBV6-5 to TRBJ1-6; D call uncertain. The CDR3 consists of 11 residues. The germline gives CDR1 MNHEY, CDR2 SVGAGI. V lost 6 bases, J lost 7 bases, and 4 bases lay in between. The chain's CDR3 is CASSQNSPLHF. The CDR3 bases are TGTGCCAGCAGCCAAAATTCACCCCTCCACTTT.

This chain connects TRBV6-5 to TRBJ2-3; TRBD2 matches at 9 bases. This CDR3 is 16 amino acids long. The J segment lost 3 bases and the V segment lost 4 bases, leaving 8 bases of the junction unmatched. Germline V gene sequence: CDR1 MNHEY, CDR2 SVGAGI. CDR3 loop: CASSSSPGLATDTQYF. The CDR3 nucleotides read TGTGCCAGCAGTTCTTCACCGGGACTAGCAACAGATACGCAGTATTTT.

This clone was found once. The CDR3 nucleotides read TGTGCCAGCAGTCCACAGGGTAGGGCCACTGAAGCTTTCTTT. Its protein product is CASSPQGRATEAFF. V is TRBV25-1 and J is TRBJ1-1, with D possibly matching TRBD1 (6 bases). Germline CDR1 reads MGHDK; CDR2 reads SYGVNS. Trimming stripped 5 bases from V and 4 bases from J, with 14 bases between. The CDR3 length is 14 residues. Full variable domain (outside the CDR3, taken from reference TRBV25-1 and TRBJ1-1): EADIYQTPRYLVIGTGKKITLECSQTMGHDKMYWYQQDPGMELHLIHYSYGVNSTEKGDLSSESTVSRIRTEHFPLTLESARPSHTSQYLCASSPQGRATEAFFGQGTRLTVV.

The chain employs TRBV27 and TRBJ2-2; TRBD2 might be the D (5 bases). V was trimmed by 8 bases and J by 1 base, leaving 11 bases between them. Per the germline V gene, CDR1 is MNHEY and CDR2 is SMNVEV (reference sequence). This CDR3 has 14 amino acids. The CDR3 DNA reads TGTGCCAGCGGAGGTATACTGAACACCGGGGAGCTGTTTTTT. Translation: CASGGILNTGELFF.

This clone was found a few times. V usage is TRBV21-1 and J usage is TRBJ2-4; the D segment call TRBD1 is taken from the table without a DNA check. TRBV21-1 is a pseudogene locus. This CDR3 spans 16 amino acids. The CDR3 loop reads CASSFRDRPAKNIQYF. The CDR3 DNA is TGTGCCAGCAGCTTCCGGGACAGACCAGCCAAAAACATTCAGTACTTC.

In its sample, this clone was seen a few times. The chain uses TRBV18 and TRBJ1-2; possible D gene TRBD1, 5 bases. With 4 bases removed from V and 8 bases from J, the gap between germline ends came to 11 bases. The CDR3 runs 12 residues. Germline V gene data show CDR1 as KGHSH and CDR2 as LQKENI. The CDR3 DNA reads as TGTGCCAGCTCACTAGGGGAGGGAGGCTACACCTTC. This sequence encodes CASSLGEGGYTF.

This clone appeared once. J is TRBJ2-1 and V is TRBV6-1; D possibly corresponds to TRBD2 (6 bases). Deletions cut 1 base from V and 6 bases from J, with 10 bases between. Germline CDR1 is MNHNS and CDR2 is SASEGT. This CDR3 spans 14 amino acids. The CDR3 DNA reads TGTGCCAGCAGTGAAGGACTAGTGGTCAATGAGCAGTTCTTC. Translation: CASSEGLVVNEQFF.

The V and J genes are TRBV3-1 (or the pseudogene TRBV3-2) and TRBJ1-2; perhaps TRBD1 as D (6 bases). The length of the CDR3 is 17 residues. The ends were cut back, 0 bases at V and 4 bases at J, with 18 bases in the middle. Per the germline V gene, CDR1 is LGHDT and CDR2 is YNNKEL (reference sequence). The CDR3 bases are TGTGCCAGCAGCCAAGATCGAACAGGGTTACGTGGCTATGGCTACACCTTC. This translates into CASSQDRTGLRGYGYTF.

The chain carries TRBV9 and TRBJ2-1; 12 bases map to TRBD2. Germline V lookup: CDR1 SGDLS, CDR2 YYNGEE. The CDR3 extends over 15 amino acids. V shed 3 bases and J 4 bases; nucleotides not matched to a gene: 2. The CDR3 sequence: CASSELAGGYNEQFF. The CDR3 DNA is TGTGCCAGCAGCGAACTAGCGGGAGGTTACAATGAGCAGTTCTTC. The full variable domain, in which reference TRBV9 and TRBJ2-1 provide the parts outside the CDR3, is DSGVTQTPKHLITATGQRVTLRCSPRSGDLSVYWYQQSLDQGLQFLIQYYNGEERAKGNILERFSAQQFPDLHSELNLSSLELGDSALYFCASSELAGGYNEQFFGPGTRLTVL.

The chain has TRBV24-1 and TRBJ1-2; D gene ambiguous. Germline V gene sequence: CDR1 KGHDR, CDR2 SFDVKD. Between the trimmed V and J ends, which lost 1 base and 7 bases, there was a span of 3 bases. The CDR3 totals 11 residues. Here the CDR3 DNA reads TGTGCCACCAGTGATTTAGGTGGCTACACCTTC. It encodes CATSDLGGYTF.